Listed here are 3 T cell receptor beta chains from one sample, sequenced in a study of T cells in Graves' hyperthyroidism and ophthalmopathy. Amplified regions were TCR beta CDR3 sequences from RNA transcripts. A first-round RT-PCR of the TCR CDR3 used the HTBI primer set. Via MiXCR, TCRdb re-called the multiplex PCR reads, giving one row per CDR3 protein. In the table there are roughly 420,000 distinct CDR3 sequences, roughly an eighth of which are singletons. The sample consisted of blood. All receptors come from a woman aged 18-29 years with Graves' hyperthyroidism.

With regard to this clonotype: A read error may be the cause here, since a much bigger clone is one base away. The genes are TRBV3-1 and TRBJ2-7; D not resolved. Deletions cut 3 bases from V and 2 bases from J, with 20 bases between. CDR3 size: 17 residues. Germline-derived CDR1 and CDR2 are LGHDT and YNNKEL (reference sequence). The CDR3 here is CASSHAPRRLGAYEQYF. As DNA, the CDR3 is TGTGCCAGCAGCCACGCTCCGCGACGCCTTGGGGCCTACGAGCAGTACTTC.

This clonotype was counted only a few times. J is TRBJ2-7 and V is TRBV20-1; 7 positions agree with TRBD2. The CDR3 loop spans 15 amino acids. Per germline, CDR1 DFQATT and CDR2 SNEGSKA (reference sequence). Trimming removed 1 base from V and 0 bases from J; junction bases left unmatched: 6. The CDR3 DNA follows: TGCAGTGCTAGAGCCGAGCGGGGCAGCTCCTACGAGCAGTACTTC. Its protein product is CSARAERGSSYEQYF.

The rearrangement links TRBV27 to TRBJ2-1, with 7 bases matching TRBD2. This CDR3 region has 13 residues. J was trimmed by 9 bases and V by 2 bases; bases with no gene match: 4. The germline CDR1 and CDR2 sequences are MNHEY and SMNVEV (reference sequence). CDR3 in DNA: TGTGCCAGCAGTTTAGTGGGGGAGGGTGAGCAGTTCTTC. It yields the protein CASSLVGEGEQFF.